These 23 T cell receptor beta chains came from one sample sequenced in a study of blood T cell repertoires in COVID-19. The table came from immunoSEQ multiplex PCR; TCRdb's copy has only in-frame clones and leaves some out. The repertoire consists of 35,000 to 45,000 clones, with approximately 86% occurring once and the leading ten covering approximately 60%. Specimen: peripheral blood. These receptors were obtained from a man in his sixties or seventies with acute or convalescent COVID-19.

This clone appeared a single time. The chain couples TRBV18 to TRBJ2-5; no clear D gene. With 3 bases removed from V and 5 bases from J, the gap between germline ends came to 4 bases. Germline values: CDR1 KGHSH, CDR2 LQKENI. This CDR3 contains 11 residues. The CDR3 here is CASSPGETQYF. CDR3 sequence (DNA): TGTGCCAGCTCACCGGGCGAGACCCAGTACTTC.

This chain connects TRBV28 to TRBJ2-3; a weak D match, TRBD1 (6 bases). CDR1 is MDHEN, CDR2 SYDVKM, per germline. The CDR3 sequence is 15 residues long. Deletions cut 6 bases from V and 0 bases from J, with 13 bases between. CDR3: CASRLGQFSTDTQYF. As DNA, the CDR3 is TGTGCCAGCAGATTAGGACAGTTTAGCACAGATACGCAGTATTTT.

The genes are TRBV5-1 and TRBJ2-7, with 8 nucleotides matching TRBD1. The germline gives CDR1 SGHRS, CDR2 YFSETQ. V shed 3 bases and J 2 bases; nucleotides not matched to a gene: 13. The CDR3 spans 17 residues. This chain's CDR3 is CASSWGTGDSSPYEQYF. In nucleotides, the CDR3 is TGCGCCAGCAGCTGGGGGACAGGTGACTCATCTCCCTACGAGCAGTACTTC.

This clone was seen only once. The chain recombines TRBV5-4 with TRBJ2-3, with a tentative D call TRBD2 (6 bases). Looked up from germline, CDR1 is SGHNT and CDR2 is YYREEE (reference sequence). The CDR3 is 13 amino acids. Trimming shortened V by 0 bases and J by 7 bases, and 9 bases separated the two germline ends. CDR3 amino acids: CASSLAGENTQYF. The CDR3 DNA reads TGTGCCAGCAGCTTGGCGGGGGAGAATACGCAGTATTTT.

As DNA, the CDR3 is TGCGCCAGCAGCCAAGATAGGGGGGGCTTGGAGACCCAGTACTTC. It is translated as CASSQDRGGLETQYF. The V call is TRBV4-3, the J call TRBJ2-5; D may be TRBD2 (7 bases). The CDR3 is 15 residues long. The V and J ends lost 0 bases and 5 bases respectively, with 13 bases between them. From germline, CDR1 is LGHNA and CDR2 YSLEER.

Only one count was recorded for this clone. The chain links TRBV6-6 to TRBJ2-5; 10 bases agree with TRBD1. The ends lost 7 bases at V and 1 base at J; junction bases unmatched: 9. The CDR3 length is 16 residues. CDR1 is MNHNY, CDR2 SVGAGI, per germline (reference sequence). CDR3: CASTRQGATFQETQYF. In DNA, the CDR3 is TGTGCCAGCACTAGACAGGGGGCCACGTTCCAAGAGACCCAGTACTTC.

The rearrangement links TRBV7-2 to TRBJ2-4; D uncertain. Germline V CDR1 and CDR2: SGHTA, FQGNSA. Trimming cost V 1 base and J 7 bases, with 14 bases left between them. This CDR3 contains 15 residues. CDR3 sequence: CASSLGRPPRNIQYF. The DNA of the CDR3 is TGTGCCAGCAGCTTAGGGCGGCCCCCTCGGAACATTCAGTACTTC.

The chain has TRBV7-2 and TRBJ2-7; the match to TRBD1 covers 8 bases. The CDR3 totals 15 residues. CDR1 SGHTA and CDR2 FQGNSA come from the germline V gene. With V trimmed by 4 bases and J by 5 bases, 10 bases remained unmatched. DNA of the CDR3: TGTGCCAGCAGCTACCAAGCAGGGGGCAGGGACGAGCAGTACTTC. Amino acid sequence: CASSYQAGGRDEQYF. The full variable domain, its missing parts supplied by reference TRBV7-2 and TRBJ2-7, is GAGVSQSPSNKVTEKGKDVELRCDPISGHTALYWYRQSLGQGLEFLIYFQGNSAPDKSGLPSDRFSAERTGGSVSTLTIQRTQQEDSAVYLCASSYQAGGRDEQYFGPGTRLTVT.

V and J are TRBV14 and TRBJ1-1, with TRBD1 as a possible D gene (5 bases). With 1 base removed from V and 8 bases from J, the gap between germline ends came to 14 bases. The CDR3 contains 14 residues. CDR1 and CDR2 (germline): SGHDN, FVKESK. This chain's CDR3 is CASSQGVVGPEAFF. The CDR3 DNA is TGTGCCAGCAGCCAAGGGGTGGTGGGGCCCGAAGCTTTCTTT.

The V and J genes are TRBV28 and TRBJ2-5; 9 nucleotides line up with TRBD1. Germline CDR1 MDHEN, CDR2 SYDVKM. With V trimmed by 5 bases and J by 4 bases, 5 bases remained unmatched. The CDR3 runs to 14 residues. The CDR3 is CASSPRQGVETQYF. The CDR3 bases are TGTGCCAGCAGTCCGAGACAGGGGGTAGAGACCCAGTACTTC.

This chain uses TRBV5-5 with TRBJ2-2; D uncertain. V was pared by 2 bases and J by 2 bases, with 10 bases between. The CDR3 extends over 15 amino acids. Germline V lookup: CDR1 SGHKS, CDR2 YYEKEE (reference sequence). CDR3 in amino acids: CASSLAGDNTGELFF. The CDR3 DNA sequence: TGTGCCAGCAGCTTAGCAGGCGACAACACCGGGGAGCTGTTTTTT. The whole variable domain, filled in from reference TRBV5-5 and TRBJ2-2, reads DAGVTQSPTHLIKTRGQQVTLRCSPISGHKSVSWYQQVLGQGPQFIFQYYEKEERGRGNFPDRFSARQFPNYSSELNVNALLLGDSALYLCASSLAGDNTGELFFGEGSRLTVL.

The chain combines TRBV3-1 (or the pseudogene TRBV3-2) with TRBJ2-6, with TRBD1 identical over 8 bases. Germline lookup yields CDR1 LGHDT and CDR2 YNNKEL (reference sequence). V lost 4 bases and J lost 4; bases outside the gene matches: 12. CDR3 size: 18 residues. The DNA for the CDR3 is TGTGCCAGCAGCCCACAAACCGGGACAGGCCCGGGGGCCAACGTCCTGACTTTC. It encodes CASSPQTGTGPGANVLTF.

The chain employs TRBV6-5 and TRBJ1-5; weak D call: TRBD1 (6 bases). Between the trimmed V and J ends, which lost 4 bases and 6 bases, there was a span of 13 bases. Germline V gives CDR1 MNHEY, CDR2 SVGAGI. This CDR3 is built from 14 residues. The CDR3 protein is CASSSGLGGQPQHF. For the CDR3, the DNA is TGTGCCAGCAGTTCGGGCCTAGGGGGTCAGCCCCAGCATTTT.

CDR3 amino acids: CASSDTSGARETQYF. CDR3 in DNA: TGTGCCAGCAGTGACACTAGCGGGGCCCGGGAGACCCAGTACTTC. The gene calls are TRBV6-1 and TRBJ2-5; 10 bases match TRBD2. The CDR3 sequence is 15 residues long. Looked up from germline, CDR1 is MNHNS and CDR2 is SASEGT. Trimming took 3 bases from V and 5 from J; bases not matched to a gene: 6.

The V gene is TRBV4-1, the J gene TRBJ2-1, with 9 bases matching TRBD2. CDR3 length: 17 residues. CDR1 is MGHRA, CDR2 YSYEKL, per germline. After removal of 2 bases from V and 0 bases from J, the junction contained 5 bases not matched to a gene. The CDR3 spells CASSQRLAESSYNEQFF. CDR3 nucleotide sequence: TGCGCCAGCAGCCAAAGACTAGCGGAGAGCTCCTACAATGAGCAGTTCTTC.

This clone was counted a single time. V gene TRBV19 combines with J gene TRBJ2-2; D perhaps matches TRBD1 (6 bases). V was pared by 7 bases and J by 5 bases, with 17 bases between. The germline gives CDR1 LNHDA, CDR2 SQIVND (reference sequence). The CDR3 runs to 15 residues. CDR3 sequence reads: CASTLTGTGTGELFF. The CDR3 region has the DNA TGTGCCAGTACCCTTACAGGGACCGGGACCGGGGAGCTGTTTTTT.

The rearrangement links TRBV19 to TRBJ1-1, with D hard to call. The germline V gene has CDR1 LNHDA and CDR2 SQIVND (reference sequence). Trimming shortened V by 8 bases and J by 6 bases, and 16 bases separated the two germline ends. This CDR3 has 13 residues. CDR3 region: CASGRTEFSEAFF. The DNA for the CDR3 is TGTGCCAGTGGGCGAACGGAATTCTCTGAAGCTTTCTTT.

This chain connects TRBV2 to TRBJ1-2; D remains unclear. Trimming left V 2 bases short and J 3 bases short, with 7 bases between. Germline CDR1 and CDR2: SNHLY and FYNNEI. This CDR3 comprises 13 residues. The CDR3 here is CASSEKGDYGYTF. CDR3 nucleotides: TGTGCCAGCAGTGAAAAGGGAGACTATGGCTACACCTTC.

The chain recombines TRBV5-8 with TRBJ2-1; 8 bases line up with TRBD2. The CDR3 has 18 residues. The germline CDR1 and CDR2 sequences are SGHTS and YDEGEE. J was trimmed by 7 bases and V by 0 bases; bases with no gene match: 15. CDR3 sequence reads: CASSLAVGERGTQNEQFF. The CDR3 DNA reads as TGTGCCAGCAGCTTGGCGGTCGGCGAGCGGGGGACTCAGAATGAGCAGTTCTTC.

This chain uses TRBV27 with TRBJ2-4; tentative D call: TRBD2 (5 bases). The germline V gene has CDR1 MNHEY and CDR2 SMNVEV (reference sequence). V was pared by 7 bases and J by 6 bases, with 16 bases between. The CDR3 consists of 14 residues. CDR3 DNA sequence: TGTGCCAGCATGGGGAGTGGACGGCCAAACATTCAGTACTTC. This encodes CASMGSGRPNIQYF.

The rearrangement uses TRBV5-1 and TRBJ1-3; the D is unclear. V lost 0 bases and J lost 0, with 7 bases in between. The CDR3 covers 15 residues. Germline CDR1 is SGHRS and CDR2 is YFSETQ. The CDR3: CASSLEPNSGNTIYF. DNA for the CDR3: TGCGCCAGCAGCTTGGAACCTAACTCTGGAAACACCATATATTTT. The full variable domain, with the rest looked up from reference TRBV5-1 and TRBJ1-3, is KAGVTQTPRYLIKTRGQQVTLSCSPISGHRSVSWYQQTPGQGLQFLFEYFSETQRNKGNFPGRFSGRQFSNSRSEMNVSTLELGDSALYLCASSLEPNSGNTIYFGEGSWLTVV.

The V gene is TRBV28, the J gene TRBJ2-1, with TRBD1 identical over 10 bases. V trimming: 5 bases; J trimming: 7 bases; junction bases outside the gene matches: 5. Germline CDR1 reads MDHEN; CDR2 reads SYDVKM. The CDR3 runs 14 residues. The CDR3 reads CASSPDRGQNEQFF. DNA of the CDR3: TGTGCCAGCAGTCCCGACAGGGGGCAAAATGAGCAGTTCTTC.

The J gene is TRBJ2-3, the V gene TRBV28; no definite D call. Trimming cost V 2 bases and J 3 bases, with 9 bases left between them. The CDR3 sequence is 14 residues long. The V gene's germline CDR1 is MDHEN and CDR2 SYDVKM. This CDR3 is CASSLQPGTDTQYF. DNA for the CDR3: TGTGCCAGCAGTTTACAGCCAGGTACAGATACGCAGTATTTT.